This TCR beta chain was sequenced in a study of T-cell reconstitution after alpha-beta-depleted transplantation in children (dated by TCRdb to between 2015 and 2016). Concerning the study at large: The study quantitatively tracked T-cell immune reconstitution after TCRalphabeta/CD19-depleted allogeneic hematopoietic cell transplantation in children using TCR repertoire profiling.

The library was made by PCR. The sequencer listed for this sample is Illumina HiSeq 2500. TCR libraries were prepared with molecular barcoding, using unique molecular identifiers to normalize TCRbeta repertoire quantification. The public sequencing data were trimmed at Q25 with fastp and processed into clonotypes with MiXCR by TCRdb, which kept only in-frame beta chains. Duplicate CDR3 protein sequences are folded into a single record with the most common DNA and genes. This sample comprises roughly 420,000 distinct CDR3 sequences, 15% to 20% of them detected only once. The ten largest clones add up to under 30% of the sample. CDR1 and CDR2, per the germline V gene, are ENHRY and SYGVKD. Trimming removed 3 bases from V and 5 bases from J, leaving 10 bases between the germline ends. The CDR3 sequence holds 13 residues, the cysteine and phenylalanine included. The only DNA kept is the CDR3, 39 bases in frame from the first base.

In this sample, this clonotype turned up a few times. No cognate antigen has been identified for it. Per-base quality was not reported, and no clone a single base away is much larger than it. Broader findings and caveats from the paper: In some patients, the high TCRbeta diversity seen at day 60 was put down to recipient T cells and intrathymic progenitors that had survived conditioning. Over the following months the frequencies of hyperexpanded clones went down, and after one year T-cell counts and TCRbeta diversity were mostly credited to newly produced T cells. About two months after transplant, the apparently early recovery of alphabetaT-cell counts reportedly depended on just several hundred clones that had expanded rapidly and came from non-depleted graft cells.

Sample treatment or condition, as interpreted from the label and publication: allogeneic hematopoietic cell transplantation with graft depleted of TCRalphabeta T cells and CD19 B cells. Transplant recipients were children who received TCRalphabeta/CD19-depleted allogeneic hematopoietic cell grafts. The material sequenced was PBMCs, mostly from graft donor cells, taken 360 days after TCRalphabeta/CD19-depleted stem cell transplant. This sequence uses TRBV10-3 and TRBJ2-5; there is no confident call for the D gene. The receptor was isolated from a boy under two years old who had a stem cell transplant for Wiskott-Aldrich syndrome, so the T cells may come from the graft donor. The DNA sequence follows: TGTGCCATCAGTGAACAGTCTAGGGAGACCCAGTACTTC. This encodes CAISEQSRETQYF.